This T cell receptor (beta chain) appears in the sequencing data of a study of cytomegalovirus exposure and HLA in healthy donors. Study-level findings and limits: A link between a missense DCLRE1C variant and TCR beta V- and J-gene trimming emerged from a later analysis.

Details on this clone: Its target is not known.

The CDR3 runs to 14 residues. Germline V gene data show CDR1 as SGHVS and CDR2 as FQNEAQ. The V segment lost 5 bases and the J segment 3 bases; nucleotides outside the gene matches: 4. PCR was performed using 60 Vbeta and 13 Jbeta primers. Sequenced by immunoSEQ multiplex PCR; TCRdb stores in-frame clones only, minus some. Of roughly 140,000 clones in the sample, roughly 74% are singletons; the top ten hold 6.2%. Sequenced input: PBMCs. The receptor's source is a woman aged 40 to 50 in good health and CMV-seropositive. The chain employs TRBV7-8 and TRBJ1-5; 7 positions match TRBD1. For the CDR3, the DNA is TGTGCCAGCAGCCGTGGGACAGACAATCAGCCCCAGCATTTT. Translation gives CASSRGTDNQPQHF. The whole variable domain, remainder taken from reference TRBV7-8 and TRBJ1-5, is GAGVSQSPRYKVAKRGQDVALRCDPISGHVSLFWYQQALGQGPEFLTYFQNEAQLDKSGLPSDRFFAERPEGSVSTLKIQRTQQEDSAVYLCASSRGTDNQPQHFGDGTRLSIL.